This TCR beta chain was identified during a study of CD8 T cells in Susac syndrome. Findings of the study overall: The study's TCR sequencing and HLA analysis covered a relatively small number of individuals, and the study acknowledged this.

Deletions cut 0 bases from V and 5 bases from J, with 15 bases between. Looked up from germline, CDR1 is SGHRS and CDR2 is YFSETQ. CDR3 size: 15 residues. Sequencing of TCR beta was carried out in blood CD8+ and CD4+ T cells. Negative magnetic isolation gave CD8+ and CD4+ cells; FACS enriched CD8+ TEMRA. Reverse transcription of about 0.45 to 1 ug RNA was carried out with random hexamers. From the immunoSEQ multiplex PCR reads, TCRdb called clonotypes with MiXCR, one entry per CDR3 protein. The table records around 20,000 distinct CDR3 sequences, approximately 95% of them present only once. Of note for this clonotype: The antigen remains unidentified.

The V call is TRBV5-1, the J call TRBJ2-7; D remains ambiguous. This TCR derives from a human donor in good health. The source material was CD8+ T cells from PBMCs. The CDR3 DNA reads TGCGCCAGCAGCTTGGTGGTAGGGCTCCTAGACGAGCAGTACTTC. It specifies CASSLVVGLLDEQYF.